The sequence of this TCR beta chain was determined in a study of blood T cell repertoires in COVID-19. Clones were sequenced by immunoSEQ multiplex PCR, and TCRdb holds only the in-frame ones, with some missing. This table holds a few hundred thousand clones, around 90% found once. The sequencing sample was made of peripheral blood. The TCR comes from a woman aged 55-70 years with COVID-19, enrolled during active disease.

The CDR3 loop reads CASSVLVEAEKLFF. In nucleotides, the CDR3 is TGTGCCAGCAGTGTCCTCGTTGAGGCCGAAAAACTGTTTTTT. This chain links TRBV2 with TRBJ1-4; D not resolved. The CDR3 loop spans 14 amino acids. Germline V CDR1 and CDR2: SNHLY, FYNNEI. V lost 4 bases and J lost 8, with 14 bases in between.